The subject of this entry is one T cell receptor (beta chain). Antigen unknown. Sequence at one end of the junction differs from germline and may be a read error. Germline CDR1 reads SEHNR; CDR2 reads FQNEAQ (reference sequence). The CDR3 runs to 18 residues. PCR used 60 Vbeta primers and 13 Jbeta primers. TCRdb's copy holds only in-frame clones and misses some; the assay was immunoSEQ multiplex PCR. The sample shows around 110,000 clones, under 90% of them seen only once. This sample was taken from a study of cytomegalovirus exposure and HLA in healthy donors. Notes on the study in general: Some V segments could not be told apart, so they were left out, TRBV6-2 and TRBV6-3 among them.

The receptor's source is a woman aged 25-40 years in good health and CMV-seronegative. Sequenced input: PBMCs. This chain joins TRBV7-9 and TRBJ2-7; 11 nucleotides align to TRBD2. The CDR3 loop is CSSSPPGGTSGPPREQYF. Here the CDR3 DNA reads TGTTCCAGCAGCCCCCCGGGAGGGACTAGCGGCCCTCCTAGGGAGCAGTACTTC.